The 31 T cell receptor beta chains below come from one sample, sequenced in a study of shared clonotypes between healthy human individuals. Sequenced by immunoSEQ multiplex PCR; TCRdb stores in-frame clones only, minus some. The table has roughly 2.4 million clones, approximately 96% seen once. Sequencing was carried out using naive CD4+ T cells sorted from blood. Subset in this sample: CD45RA+ positively selected. These receptors were obtained from a man younger than 35 in good health.

J is TRBJ2-3 and V is TRBV10-3, with D uncertain. V lost 2 bases, J lost 2 bases, and 11 bases lay in between. CDR1 is ENHRY, CDR2 SYGVKD, per germline. The length of the CDR3 is 15 residues. This CDR3 is CAISEGRAITDTQYF. The CDR3 region has the DNA TGTGCCATCAGTGAGGGTAGGGCGATCACAGATACGCAGTATTTT.

The J gene is TRBJ2-1, the V gene TRBV7-9, with 11 bases identical to TRBD2. V was clipped by 8 bases and J by 7 bases; unmatched bases: 7. CDR1 is SEHNR, CDR2 FQNEAQ, per germline (reference sequence). The length of the CDR3 is 14 residues. The DNA of the CDR3 is TGTGCCAGCGGAAATAGCGGGGGGGCAAATGAGCAGTTCTTC. Protein product: CASGNSGGANEQFF.

The J gene is TRBJ1-5, the V gene TRBV29-1; the D is unclear. The CDR3 totals 14 residues. Trimming removed 4 bases from V and 3 bases from J, with 13 bases in between. Germline V gene lookup returns CDR1 SQVTM and CDR2 ANQGSEA. CDR3 bases: TGCAGCGTTGTTAGTCCAGGTATCAATCAGCCCCAGCATTTT. Amino acids: CSVVSPGINQPQHF. The whole variable domain, filled in from reference TRBV29-1 and TRBJ1-5, reads SAVISQKPSRDICQRGTSLTIQCQVDSQVTMMFWYRQQPGQSLTLIATANQGSEATYESGFVIDKFPISRPNLTFSTLTVSNMSPEDSSIYLCSVVSPGINQPQHFGDGTRLSIL.

This rearrangement joins TRBV5-1 to TRBJ2-3; 9 bases agree with TRBD1. CDR1 is SGHRS and CDR2 is YFSETQ in the germline V gene. With 2 bases clipped from V and 4 bases from J, the junction kept 11 bases outside the gene matches. This CDR3 spans 17 amino acids. CDR3 nucleotide sequence: TGCGCCAGCAGCTTCCCCGGGACAGGGTTTTCCGCAGATACGCAGTATTTT. It specifies CASSFPGTGFSADTQYF.

The V and J genes are TRBV7-9 and TRBJ1-5; D is ambiguous. V lost 5 bases and J lost 0, with 11 bases in between. Germline loops: CDR1 SEHNR, CDR2 FQNEAQ (reference sequence). The CDR3 has 15 amino acids. The CDR3 nucleotides read TGTGCCAGCAGCGATACACAGTATAGCAATCAGCCCCAGCATTTT. It encodes CASSDTQYSNQPQHF.

V and J are TRBV20-1 and TRBJ1-6; D gene unclear. V lost 6 bases and J 9 bases, leaving 9 bases between the germline ends. Germline values: CDR1 DFQATT, CDR2 SNEGSKA (reference sequence). The CDR3 loop spans 11 amino acids. CDR3 protein: CSASSGSPLHF. The CDR3 nucleotides read TGCAGTGCCTCCTCCGGTTCACCCCTCCACTTT.

The gene calls are TRBV28 and TRBJ1-5, with a tentative D call TRBD1 (5 bases). The CDR3 has 14 amino acids. The germline CDR1 and CDR2 sequences are MDHEN and SYDVKM. The V end lost 2 bases, the J end lost 6 bases, and 11 bases lay between the germline ends. This CDR3 is CASSLGRTIQPQHF. The CDR3 DNA sequence: TGTGCCAGCAGTTTAGGAAGGACAATTCAGCCCCAGCATTTT.

As to this clone: The sample holds other DNA sequences that translate to the same CDR3. The V call is TRBV30, the J call TRBJ2-3; 9 bases are a match to TRBD2. Per the germline V gene, CDR1 is GTSNPN and CDR2 is SVGIG (reference sequence). V shed 0 bases, J shed 0 bases, and the junction held 4 bases outside the gene matches. The CDR3 has 16 amino acids. The CDR3 nucleotides are TGTGCCTGGAGTGTAGGGCTAGCGGGGAGCACAGATACGCAGTATTTT. Its translation: CAWSVGLAGSTDTQYF. Full variable domain (missing parts from reference TRBV30 and TRBJ2-3): SQTIHQWPATLVQPVGSPLSLECTVEGTSNPNLYWYRQAAGRGLQLLFYSVGIGQISSEVPQNLSASRPQDRQFILSSKKLLLSDSGFYLCAWSVGLAGSTDTQYFGPGTRLTVL.

The chain uses TRBV16 and TRBJ1-4; no reliable D call. Trimming stripped 0 bases from V and 5 bases from J, with 7 bases between. The CDR3 runs to 14 residues. CDR1 and CDR2 from the germline V gene are KGHSY and FQNENV. The CDR3 DNA reads TGTGCCAGCAGCCAATCGAGGGTAAATGAAAAACTGTTTTTT. It is translated as CASSQSRVNEKLFF.

V usage is TRBV7-9 and J usage is TRBJ2-6; tentatively, D is TRBD1 or TRBD2 (5 bases each). This CDR3 is built from 18 residues. Trimming cost V 2 bases and J 0 bases, with 14 bases left between them. In germline, CDR1 is SEHNR, CDR2 FQNEAQ (reference sequence). The CDR3 here is CASSLHEPGSSGANVLTF. The CDR3 bases are TGTGCCAGCAGCTTACACGAACCAGGGAGCTCTGGGGCCAACGTCCTGACTTTC.

This clone came up once. A junction end diverges from the germline sequence, so it may reflect a read error. The chain couples TRBV7-7 to TRBJ2-5; 8 nucleotides match TRBD1. Germline lookup yields CDR1 SSHAT and CDR2 FNYEAQ (reference sequence). The CDR3 length is 13 residues. CDR3 loop: CASSQGQAGAQYF. Written as DNA, the CDR3 is TGTGCTAGCAGCCAGGGACAGGCTGGCGCCCAGTACTTC.

The chain combines TRBV6-1 with TRBJ1-4, with 8 bases that match TRBD1. Germline-derived CDR1 and CDR2 are MNHNS and SASEGT. Trimming cost V 3 bases and J 8 bases; bases outside gene matches: 5. The CDR3 length is 14 residues. The CDR3 region is CASSEQGAGEKLFF. The DNA of the CDR3 is TGTGCCAGCAGTGAGCAGGGGGCAGGAGAAAAACTGTTTTTT.

In its sample, this clone was seen a few times. J is TRBJ2-7 and V is TRBV6-5; D possibly corresponds to TRBD2 (6 bases). The germline CDR1 and CDR2 sequences are MNHEY and SVGAGI. This CDR3 has 15 residues. Trimming cost V 6 bases and J 1 base, with 16 bases left between them. DNA for the CDR3: TGTGCCAGCAGGGGGAGGAGTGGCGGATCCTACGAGCAGTACTTC. Translating gives CASRGRSGGSYEQYF.

The genes are TRBV30 and TRBJ2-5; no reliable D call. Germline V lookup: CDR1 GTSNPN, CDR2 SVGIG (reference sequence). V gave up 2 bases and J gave up 5 bases, with 6 bases separating them. This CDR3 is built from 11 residues. CDR3: CAWSTGETQYF. For the CDR3, the DNA is TGTGCCTGGAGTACTGGGGAGACCCAGTACTTC.

This chain links TRBV5-4 with TRBJ1-1; D is uncertain. V was clipped by 4 bases and J by 1 base, with 14 bases between them. The CDR3 runs to 15 residues. The germline CDR1 and CDR2 sequences are SGHNT and YYREEE (reference sequence). CDR3 residues: CASSPTGFGNTEAFF. The DNA of the CDR3 is TGTGCCAGCAGCCCCACCGGGTTTGGGAACACTGAAGCTTTCTTT.

The genes are TRBV7-8 and TRBJ2-1, with a weak D call TRBD2 (6 bases). This CDR3 is built from 15 residues. Germline V CDR1 and CDR2: SGHVS, FQNEAQ. V lost 6 bases and J 8 bases, leaving 20 bases between the germline ends. CDR3: CASSGERLAGYEQFF. DNA for the CDR3: TGTGCCAGCAGTGGGGAAAGACTCGCGGGGTATGAGCAGTTCTTC.

The chain couples TRBV10-2 to TRBJ2-7; 7 bases line up with TRBD1. The CDR3 loop spans 15 amino acids. Trimming removed 6 bases from V and 0 bases from J; junction bases left unmatched: 8. Germline loops: CDR1 WSHSY, CDR2 SAAADI. The CDR3 nucleotides are TGCGCCAGCAGGGACGCCGGGACAGCCTCCTACGAGCAGTACTTC. It specifies CASRDAGTASYEQYF.

Regarding this clone: This specimen includes other DNA sequences encoding the same CDR3. The rearrangement links TRBV5-1 to TRBJ1-2; perhaps TRBD1 as D (6 bases). From germline, CDR1 is SGHRS and CDR2 YFSETQ. The CDR3 runs 14 residues. V lost 4 bases, J lost 4 bases, and 14 bases lay in between. In nucleotides, the CDR3 is TGCGCCAGCAGCCTGGAACAGGGACGCTATGGCTACACCTTC. Its translation: CASSLEQGRYGYTF.

Concerning this clone: The sample holds other DNA sequences that translate to the same CDR3. J is TRBJ1-2 and V is TRBV4-2, with TRBD1 identical over 9 bases. Germline V gene data show CDR1 as LGHNA and CDR2 as YNFKEQ. Trimming took 1 base from V and 5 from J; bases not matched to a gene: 5. The CDR3 contains 15 residues. CDR3 amino acids: CASSQVTGGEYGYTF. For the CDR3, the DNA is TGTGCCAGCAGCCAAGTGACAGGGGGGGAGTATGGCTACACCTTC.

The V gene is TRBV25-1, the J gene TRBJ1-3; 7 positions agree with TRBD1. Germline V lookup: CDR1 MGHDK, CDR2 SYGVNS. This CDR3 has 14 residues. V lost 5 bases, J lost 7 bases, and 8 bases stayed unmatched. DNA for the CDR3: TGTGCCAGCAGTAGTAGGACAGGACGGAACACCATATATTTT. This sequence encodes CASSSRTGRNTIYF.

J is TRBJ1-5 and V is TRBV5-8; 11 bases map to TRBD1. This CDR3 region has 16 residues. Looked up from germline, CDR1 is SGHTS and CDR2 is YDEGEE. The V segment lost 1 base and the J segment 6 bases; nucleotides outside the gene matches: 6. The CDR3 here is CASSLHHGTGGQPQHF. The CDR3 DNA sequence: TGTGCCAGCAGCTTGCACCACGGGACAGGGGGTCAGCCCCAGCATTTT.

V usage is TRBV30 and J usage is TRBJ1-1; no reliable D call. Germline lookup yields CDR1 GTSNPN and CDR2 SVGIG (reference sequence). The germline V and J ends were trimmed by 5 bases and 4 bases, with 8 bases remaining between them. This CDR3 has 11 residues. In nucleotides, the CDR3 is TGTGCCTGGGACATTGGCACTGAAGCTTTCTTT. Translating it yields CAWDIGTEAFF.

The chain has TRBV28 and TRBJ2-7; the D gene could be TRBD1 or TRBD2 (6 bases each). The CDR3 covers 14 residues. The V gene lost 3 bases and the J gene lost 2 bases, with 11 bases spanning the gap. From germline, CDR1 is MDHEN and CDR2 SYDVKM. In DNA form, the CDR3 reads TGTGCCAGCAGTTTTGGGGGGCTCACCTACGAGCAGTACTTC. Protein sequence: CASSFGGLTYEQYF.

This sequence joins TRBV6-5 and TRBJ2-3, with D possibly being TRBD2 (5 bases). V was trimmed by 8 bases and J by 4 bases, leaving 16 bases between them. The germline gives CDR1 MNHEY, CDR2 SVGAGI. This CDR3 contains 14 residues. Here the CDR3 DNA reads TGTGCCAGCCGCCCGCAGGCGGGCCCAGATACGCAGTATTTT. As protein: CASRPQAGPDTQYF.

As regards this clone: Other DNA sequences in the sample encode the same CDR3. V and J are TRBV4-3 and TRBJ1-6, with D unclear. Germline assignment: CDR1 LGHNA and CDR2 YSLEER. Trimming took off 0 bases at V and 3 bases at J, with 3 bases between the two ends. The CDR3 covers 14 residues. The chain's CDR3 is CASSQESYNSPLHF. The CDR3 DNA is TGCGCCAGCAGCCAAGAAAGCTATAATTCACCCCTCCACTTT.

The genes are TRBV6-5 and TRBJ2-6, with D perhaps TRBD2 (6 bases). CDR1 is MNHEY and CDR2 is SVGAGI in the germline V gene. The CDR3 contains 14 residues. V lost 7 bases and J lost 1, with 8 bases in between. The CDR3 protein is CASKGRSGANVLTF. The CDR3 nucleotides read TGTGCCAGCAAAGGGAGGTCTGGGGCCAACGTCCTGACTTTC.

The chain employs TRBV9 and TRBJ2-2; 7 bases are shared with TRBD2. V shed 0 bases, J shed 5 bases, and the junction held 7 bases outside the gene matches. Germline V CDR1 and CDR2: SGDLS, YYNGEE. The CDR3 extends over 16 amino acids. The CDR3 region has the DNA TGTGCCAGCAGCGTAGGGGCTAGCGGTGGGACCGGGGAGCTGTTTTTT. Its translation is CASSVGASGGTGELFF.

V gene TRBV11-2 combines with J gene TRBJ2-7; TRBD2 matches 14 bases. Germline trimming cut 4 bases from V and 6 bases from J; bases unmatched to any gene: 2. Per the germline V gene, CDR1 is SGHAT and CDR2 is FQNNGV. CDR3 length: 14 amino acids. CDR3 residues: CASSSGLAGAEQYF. CDR3 bases: TGTGCCAGCAGCTCGGGACTAGCGGGAGCCGAGCAGTACTTC. Drawing the rest from reference TRBV11-2 and TRBJ2-7, the complete variable domain is EAGVAQSPRYKIIEKRQSVAFWCNPISGHATLYWYQQILGQGPKLLIQFQNNGVVDDSQLPKDRFSAERLKGVDSTLKIQPAKLEDSAVYLCASSSGLAGAEQYFGPGTRLTVT.

The CDR3 region is CASSESSSGWQYF. The CDR3 bases are TGCGCCAGCAGTGAGTCAAGCTCTGGATGGCAGTACTTC. V and J are TRBV10-1 and TRBJ2-7; D gene unclear. Germline CDR1 and CDR2: WNHNN and SYGVQD (reference sequence). CDR3 size: 13 residues. Trimming shortened V by 0 bases and J by 9 bases, and 12 bases separated the two germline ends.

V usage is TRBV2 and J usage is TRBJ2-7; 11 bases agree with TRBD1. CDR3 size: 17 residues. The V gene's germline CDR1 is SNHLY and CDR2 FYNNEI. Unmatched junction bases numbered 19, after V lost 6 bases and J lost 9 bases. CDR3 bases: TGTGCCAGCAGACAAATGAGGTCCAGGACAGGGGGCGCTTGGCAGTACTTC. This codes for CASRQMRSRTGGAWQYF. The full variable domain, its missing parts supplied by reference TRBV2 and TRBJ2-7, is EPEVTQTPSHQVTQMGQEVILRCVPISNHLYFYWYRQILGQKVEFLVSFYNNEISEKSEIFDDQFSVERPDGSNFTLKIRSTKLEDSAMYFCASRQMRSRTGGAWQYFGPGTRLTVT.

The V gene is TRBV6-1, the J gene TRBJ2-2, with unresolved D. V lost 6 bases and J lost 4, with 9 bases in between. CDR3 size: 13 residues. Germline assignment: CDR1 MNHNS and CDR2 SASEGT. The CDR3 bases are TGTGCCAGCAGGATCAGTTCCACCGGGGAGCTGTTTTTT. This encodes CASRISSTGELFF.